This record concerns one T cell receptor (beta chain) sequence. What it binds is not known. This sample was taken from a study of Graves' ophthalmopathy and Graves' hyperthyroidism. Whole-study findings and limits: Among expanded thyroid clonotypes above 0.001 frequency, most also occurred in blood.

This CDR3 region has 14 residues. Germline CDR1 is SGHVS and CDR2 is FQNEAQ. The V and J ends lost 2 bases and 6 bases, in that order; junction bases with no gene match: 0. Clinicians diagnosed using symptoms, serum thyroxine, TRAb, thyroid ultrasound and orbital computed tomography. RNA transcripts were the source from which TCR beta CDR3 regions were amplified. Amplification began with first-round RT-PCR using HTBI primers, then second-round multiplex PCR was performed. Each CDR3 protein gets one entry after TCRdb re-called the multiplex PCR reads with MiXCR. The sample lists about 1.2 million distinct CDR3 sequences; approximately 35% were seen once.

The origin of this receptor is an adult man with Graves' hyperthyroidism. The J gene is TRBJ2-2, the V gene TRBV7-8; TRBD2 matches at 10 bases. Sequenced input: peripheral blood or thyroid tissue (not recorded which). DNA for the CDR3: TGTGCCAGCAGCTTAACTAGCGGGGCCGGGGAGCTGTTTTTT. It translates to CASSLTSGAGELFF. The variable domain in full, with the rest retrieved from reference TRBV7-8 and TRBJ2-2, is GAGVSQSPRYKVAKRGQDVALRCDPISGHVSLFWYQQALGQGPEFLTYFQNEAQLDKSGLPSDRFFAERPEGSVSTLKIQRTQQEDSAVYLCASSLTSGAGELFFGEGSRLTVL.